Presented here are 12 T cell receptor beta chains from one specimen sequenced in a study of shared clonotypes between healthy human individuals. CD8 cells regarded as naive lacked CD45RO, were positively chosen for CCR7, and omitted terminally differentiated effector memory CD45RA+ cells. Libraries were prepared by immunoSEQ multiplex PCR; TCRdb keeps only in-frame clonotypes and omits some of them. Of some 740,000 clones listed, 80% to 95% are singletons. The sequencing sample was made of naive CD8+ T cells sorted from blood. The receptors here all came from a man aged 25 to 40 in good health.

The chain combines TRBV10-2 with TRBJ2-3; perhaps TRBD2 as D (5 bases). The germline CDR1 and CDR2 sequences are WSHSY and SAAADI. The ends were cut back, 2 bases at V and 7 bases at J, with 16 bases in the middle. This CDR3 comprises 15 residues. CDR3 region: CASSEGGLRTHTQYF. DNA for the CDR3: TGCGCCAGCAGTGAGGGTGGACTCCGAACTCATACGCAGTATTTT.

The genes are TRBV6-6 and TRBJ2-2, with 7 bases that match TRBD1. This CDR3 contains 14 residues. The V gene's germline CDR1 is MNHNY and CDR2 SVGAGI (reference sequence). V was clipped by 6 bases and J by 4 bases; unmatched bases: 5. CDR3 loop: CASRSDRATGELFF. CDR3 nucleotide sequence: TGTGCCAGCAGATCCGACAGGGCCACCGGGGAGCTGTTTTTT.

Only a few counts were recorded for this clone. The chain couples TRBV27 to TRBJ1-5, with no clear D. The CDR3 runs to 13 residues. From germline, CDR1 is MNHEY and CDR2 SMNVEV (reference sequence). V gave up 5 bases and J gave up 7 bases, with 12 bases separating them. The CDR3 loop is CASSPSLGQPQHF. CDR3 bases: TGTGCCAGCAGTCCCTCCCTAGGGCAGCCCCAGCATTTT.

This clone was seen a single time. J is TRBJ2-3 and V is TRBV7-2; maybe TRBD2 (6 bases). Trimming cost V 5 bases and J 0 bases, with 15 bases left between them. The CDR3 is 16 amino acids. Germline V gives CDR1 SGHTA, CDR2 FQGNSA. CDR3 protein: CASSATSLTSTDTQYF. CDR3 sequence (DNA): TGTGCCAGCAGCGCCACTAGCCTAACTAGCACAGATACGCAGTATTTT.

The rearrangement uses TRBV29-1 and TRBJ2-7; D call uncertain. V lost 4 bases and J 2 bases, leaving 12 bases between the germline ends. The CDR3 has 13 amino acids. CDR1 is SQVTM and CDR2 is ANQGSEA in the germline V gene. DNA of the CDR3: TGCAGCGTTGGGAGAGCGTCCACCTACGAGCAGTACTTC. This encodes CSVGRASTYEQYF.

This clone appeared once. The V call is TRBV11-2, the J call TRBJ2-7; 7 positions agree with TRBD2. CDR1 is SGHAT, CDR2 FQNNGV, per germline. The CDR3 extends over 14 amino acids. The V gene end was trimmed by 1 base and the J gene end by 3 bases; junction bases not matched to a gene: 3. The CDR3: CASSLGASGYEQYF. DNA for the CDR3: TGTGCCAGCAGCTTAGGGGCTAGCGGCTACGAGCAGTACTTC.

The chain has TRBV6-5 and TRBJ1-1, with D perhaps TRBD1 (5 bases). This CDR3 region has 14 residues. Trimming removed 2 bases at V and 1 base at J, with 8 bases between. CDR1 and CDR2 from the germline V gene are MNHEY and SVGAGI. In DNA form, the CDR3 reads TGTGCCAGCAGTTACGGGGGAACGAACACTGAAGCTTTCTTT. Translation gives CASSYGGTNTEAFF.

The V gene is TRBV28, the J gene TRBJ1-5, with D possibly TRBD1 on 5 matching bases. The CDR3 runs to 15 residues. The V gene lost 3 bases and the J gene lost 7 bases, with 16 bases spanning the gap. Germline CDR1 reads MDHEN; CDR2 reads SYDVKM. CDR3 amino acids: CASSFFQERGQPQHF. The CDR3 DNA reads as TGTGCCAGCAGTTTCTTTCAGGAAAGGGGCCAGCCCCAGCATTTT.

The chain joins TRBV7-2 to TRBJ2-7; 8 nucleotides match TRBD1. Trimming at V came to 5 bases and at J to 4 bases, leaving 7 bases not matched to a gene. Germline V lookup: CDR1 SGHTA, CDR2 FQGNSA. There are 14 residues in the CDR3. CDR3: CASSPTRDRYEQYF. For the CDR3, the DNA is TGTGCCAGCAGCCCGACCCGGGACAGGTACGAGCAGTACTTC. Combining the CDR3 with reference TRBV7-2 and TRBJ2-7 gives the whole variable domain GAGVSQSPSNKVTEKGKDVELRCDPISGHTALYWYRQSLGQGLEFLIYFQGNSAPDKSGLPSDRFSAERTGGSVSTLTIQRTQQEDSAVYLCASSPTRDRYEQYFGPGTRLTVT.

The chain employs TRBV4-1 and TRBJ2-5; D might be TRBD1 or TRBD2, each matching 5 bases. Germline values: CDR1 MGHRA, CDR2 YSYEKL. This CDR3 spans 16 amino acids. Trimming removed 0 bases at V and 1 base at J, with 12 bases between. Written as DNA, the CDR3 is TGCGCCAGCAGCCAAGATATGAGGGGCAGCCAAGAGACCCAGTACTTC. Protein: CASSQDMRGSQETQYF.

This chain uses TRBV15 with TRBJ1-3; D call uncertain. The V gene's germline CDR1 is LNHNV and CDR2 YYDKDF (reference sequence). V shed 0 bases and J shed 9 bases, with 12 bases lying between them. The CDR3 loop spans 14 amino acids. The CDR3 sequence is CATSRDGTRGTIYF. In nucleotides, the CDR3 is TGTGCCACCAGCAGAGATGGAACCCGAGGCACCATATATTTT.

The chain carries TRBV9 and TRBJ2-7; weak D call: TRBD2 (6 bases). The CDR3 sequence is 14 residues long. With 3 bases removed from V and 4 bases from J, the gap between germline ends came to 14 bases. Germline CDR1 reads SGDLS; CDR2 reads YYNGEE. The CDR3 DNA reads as TGTGCCAGCAGCGAGGAGGGATCTAGTTACGAGCAGTACTTC. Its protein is CASSEEGSSYEQYF.